The 7 T cell receptor beta chains in this list originate from one sample, sequenced in a study of blood T cell repertoires in COVID-19. Here immunoSEQ multiplex PCR was the method, and the copy in TCRdb shows in-frame clones only, minus some. In the table there are 150,000 or so clones, 80% to 90% of which are singletons. Sequencing was done on a sample of peripheral blood. The receptors come from a human donor in a cohort sampled during active COVID-19.

This clone occurred a few times. This chain connects TRBV10-3 to TRBJ1-1, with no clear D. CDR3 size: 16 residues. Between the trimmed V and J ends, which lost 0 bases and 0 bases, there was a span of 11 bases. CDR1 is ENHRY, CDR2 SYGVKD, per germline. CDR3 nucleotide sequence: TGTGCCATCAGTGAGTCGTCTCTTGGCATGAACACTGAAGCTTTCTTT. This gives the protein CAISESSLGMNTEAFF.

The CDR3 DNA reads TGTGCCAGCATCTACCAGGGCCGTCTTGTCTATGGCTACACCTTC. Translation gives CASIYQGRLVYGYTF. The gene calls are TRBV5-6 and TRBJ1-2, with D perhaps TRBD1 (5 bases). Trimming left V 6 bases short and J 4 bases short, with 19 bases between. CDR1 SGHDT and CDR2 YYEEEE come from the germline V gene. This CDR3 is built from 15 residues. The whole variable domain, remainder taken from reference TRBV5-6 and TRBJ1-2, is DAGVTQSPTHLIKTRGQQVTLRCSPKSGHDTVSWYQQALGQGPQFIFQYYEEEERQRGNFPDRFSGHQFPNYSSELNVNALLLGDSALYLCASIYQGRLVYGYTFGSGTRLTVV.

Here the CDR3 reads CASSEGGSVNSPLHF. CDR3 nucleotide sequence: TGTGCCAGCAGTGAAGGAGGGTCAGTAAATTCACCCCTCCACTTT. The V and J genes are TRBV2 and TRBJ1-6, with D unresolved. The ends were cut back, 1 base at V and 7 bases at J, with 11 bases in the middle. The CDR3 contains 15 residues. Germline CDR1 reads SNHLY; CDR2 reads FYNNEI.

The chain has TRBV5-8 and TRBJ2-3; a possible D gene is TRBD1 (6 bases). Germline CDR1 is SGHTS and CDR2 is YDEGEE. This CDR3 is built from 17 residues. The V gene lost 4 bases and the J gene lost 2 bases, with 20 bases spanning the gap. The DNA for the CDR3 is TGTGCCAGCAGCCTCGAGGGACAAACAGAAAACACAGATACGCAGTATTTT. Protein product: CASSLEGQTENTDTQYF.

The V gene is TRBV6-5, the J gene TRBJ2-2, with D perhaps matching TRBD1 (6 bases). Germline V lookup: CDR1 MNHEY, CDR2 SVGAGI. Trimming left V 5 bases short and J 0 bases short, with 10 bases between. The CDR3 spans 15 residues. The CDR3, as DNA: TGTGCCAGCAGTCAACCAGGGGCGAACACCGGGGAGCTGTTTTTT. Encoded protein: CASSQPGANTGELFF.

The chain links TRBV6-2 or TRBV6-3 to TRBJ1-6; D gene unclear. V lost 5 bases and J lost 7, with 6 bases in between. The CDR3 is made up of 12 amino acids. Germline CDR1 is MNHEY and CDR2 is SVGEGT. The chain's CDR3 is CASSNGNSPLHF. CDR3 nucleotide sequence: TGTGCCAGCAGTAACGGGAATTCACCCCTCCACTTT.

The gene calls are TRBV7-9 and TRBJ2-3; the D gene is possibly TRBD1 (7 bases). With 5 bases removed from V and 2 bases from J, the gap between germline ends came to 11 bases. This CDR3 is built from 14 residues. Germline V gives CDR1 SEHNR, CDR2 FQNEAQ (reference sequence). CDR3 DNA sequence: TGTGCCAGCAGCGCGGGACAGTACACAGATACGCAGTATTTT. This gives the protein CASSAGQYTDTQYF.